Sequencing of this TCR beta chain was carried out in a study of blood T cell repertoires in COVID-19. For the study at large: Material from acute and convalescent COVID-19 was sourced from the United States, Italy and Spain.

TCRdb keeps only in-frame clones here, not all; method: immunoSEQ multiplex PCR. The sample consists of some 110,000 clones, around 86% of them appearing once. CDR1 MNHNY and CDR2 SVGAGI come from the germline V gene (reference sequence). Trimming took off 10 bases at V and 3 bases at J, with 15 bases between the two ends. CDR3 length: 13 residues. The table lists this clone with a few counts. The clonotype originates from a man of 80 years or more with acute or convalescent COVID-19. Sequences were obtained from peripheral blood. V is TRBV6-6 and J is TRBJ1-1; a possible D gene is TRBD1 (5 bases). CDR3 sequence reads: CAIKGVSYTEAFF. Written as DNA, the CDR3 is TGTGCCATCAAAGGGGTGTCGTACACTGAAGCTTTCTTT.